The 17 T cell receptor beta chains below come from one sample, sequenced in a study of blood T cell repertoires in COVID-19 (dated by TCRdb to between 2020 and 2021). The library was generated by the immunoSEQ multiplex PCR assay. In its TCRdb copy, this immuneACCESS table keeps in-frame sequences only and misses some clones. Where compared with another copy, unresolved V genes explain less than half of these, and the others have no known cause. Present in this sample are 150,000 to 200,000 clones, about 89% of which were seen just once. The biggest ten clones account for under 2% of the sample. The sample was peripheral blood. The source of these receptors is a man aged 18 to 29 who had recovered from COVID-19.

The rearrangement uses TRBV13 and TRBJ2-7, with TRBD1 matching over 10 bases. Germline CDR1 reads PRHDT; CDR2 reads FYEKMQ (reference sequence). V was clipped by 0 bases and J by 1 base; unmatched bases: 6. The CDR3 contains 17 residues. The CDR3 region has the DNA TGTGCCAGCAGCTTAGGTCCGACAGGGGGCCCGTCCTACGAGCAGTACTTC. Amino acids: CASSLGPTGGPSYEQYF.

V and J are TRBV6-4 and TRBJ2-1; 8 nucleotides line up with TRBD2. CDR3 length: 15 residues. The V segment lost 4 bases and the J segment 8 bases; nucleotides outside the gene matches: 10. The germline CDR1 and CDR2 sequences are MRHNA and SNTAGT. CDR3 DNA: TGTGCCAGCAGTGGGAACACGGGACTAGTCTATGAGCAGTTCTTC. Protein sequence: CASSGNTGLVYEQFF.

The rearrangement joins TRBV11-2 to TRBJ1-3; 7 nucleotides agree with TRBD1. CDR1 is SGHAT, CDR2 FQNNGV, per germline. The CDR3 length is 14 residues. Trimming cost V 5 bases and J 5 bases; bases outside gene matches: 6. The chain's CDR3 is CASSEDRERNTIYF. DNA of the CDR3: TGTGCCAGCAGCGAAGACAGGGAGAGAAACACCATATATTTT.

The V gene is TRBV7-2, the J gene TRBJ1-1, with TRBD1 as a possible D gene (6 bases). Trimming left V 1 base short and J 0 bases short, with 12 bases between. This CDR3 comprises 16 residues. The germline CDR1 and CDR2 sequences are SGHTA and FQGNSA. The DNA for the CDR3 is TGTGCCAGCAGCTTAGGCCCCACAGGGATGAACACTGAAGCTTTCTTT. This gives the protein CASSLGPTGMNTEAFF.

This clone appeared a few times. The V and J genes are TRBV18 and TRBJ2-2; 7 nucleotides align to TRBD1. Germline V gene sequence: CDR1 KGHSH, CDR2 LQKENI. The CDR3 length is 15 residues. V lost 2 bases and J lost 0; bases outside the gene matches: 0. DNA for the CDR3: TGTGCCAGCTCACCAGGGACAGCGAACACCGGGGAGCTGTTTTTT. Its protein is CASSPGTANTGELFF.

This clone showed up just a few times. The chain carries TRBV29-1 and TRBJ2-5; D is possibly TRBD2 (5 bases). Germline CDR1 is SQVTM and CDR2 is ANQGSEA. The CDR3 is 12 residues long. Trimming cost V 4 bases and J 5 bases, with 11 bases left between them. The CDR3 nucleotides read TGCAGCGTTGGAGGGTGGCGGGAGACCCAGTACTTC. This codes for CSVGGWRETQYF.

The chain carries TRBV18 and TRBJ2-7; D remains unclear. V lost 6 bases and J 3 bases, leaving 15 bases between the germline ends. CDR3 length: 14 amino acids. CDR1 and CDR2 (germline): KGHSH, LQKENI. The CDR3 DNA sequence: TGTGCCAGCTCCTCAGACCACAGTATCTACGAGCAGTACTTC. Protein: CASSSDHSIYEQYF.

The rearrangement uses TRBV10-3 and TRBJ2-2; 9 bases line up with TRBD2. The germline V gene encodes CDR1 ENHRY and CDR2 SYGVKD. The CDR3 sequence is 15 residues long. V shed 4 bases and J 4 bases; nucleotides not matched to a gene: 4. The CDR3 loop reads CAISGLAGATGELFF. The CDR3 region has the DNA TGTGCCATCAGTGGATTAGCGGGAGCCACCGGGGAGCTGTTTTTT.

The gene calls are TRBV7-8 and TRBJ1-2; D is ambiguous. Trimming took off 5 bases at V and 2 bases at J, with 18 bases between the two ends. The length of the CDR3 is 16 residues. The germline V gene encodes CDR1 SGHVS and CDR2 FQNEAQ. Here the CDR3 reads CASSPYGGTRNYGYTF. The CDR3, as DNA: TGTGCCAGCAGCCCTTATGGCGGAACAAGGAACTATGGCTACACCTTC.

This chain connects TRBV7-2 to TRBJ2-3; 7 bases fit TRBD1. CDR3 length: 17 amino acids. V dropped 1 base and J dropped 4; count of bases not matched to a gene: 11. From germline, CDR1 is SGHTA and CDR2 FQGNSA. As DNA, the CDR3 is TGTGCCAGCAGCTTAGATTCGAGGGCAGGGGGTTCAGATACGCAGTATTTT. It codes for CASSLDSRAGGSDTQYF.

This clone was seen just once. The rearrangement links TRBV19 to TRBJ2-2; 8 nucleotides agree with TRBD2. With V trimmed by 5 bases and J by 6 bases, 14 bases remained unmatched. CDR1 and CDR2 (germline): LNHDA, SQIVND (reference sequence). This CDR3 region has 17 residues. The CDR3 DNA is TGTGCCAGTAGTCCAGACCTTATCGGGAGGGCCCCCGGGGAGCTGTTTTTT. Translated: CASSPDLIGRAPGELFF.

The chain uses TRBV10-3 and TRBJ1-1, with 8 bases matching TRBD1. CDR3 length: 16 residues. Unmatched junction bases numbered 9, after V lost 0 bases and J lost 6 bases. Per germline, CDR1 ENHRY and CDR2 SYGVKD. The CDR3 DNA reads as TGTGCCATCAGTGAGTCGAGTGCGACAGGGGACGCTGAAGCTTTCTTT. Translation: CAISESSATGDAEAFF.

This clone was recorded only once. The chain links TRBV4-3 to TRBJ1-5, with 8 bases aligning to TRBD1. The trim removed 0 bases at V and 10 bases at J, leaving 20 bases unmatched. CDR1 LGHNA and CDR2 YSLEER come from the germline V gene. The CDR3 has 19 amino acids. CDR3 DNA: TGCGCCAGCAGCCAAGATGTAGTGCAGGGGGCATCTTCTATCTTCCCCCAGCATTTT. It codes for CASSQDVVQGASSIFPQHF.

The chain couples TRBV5-5 to TRBJ2-2, with 8 bases matching TRBD2. The germline gives CDR1 SGHKS, CDR2 YYEKEE (reference sequence). The J segment lost 7 bases and the V segment lost 0 bases, leaving 11 bases of the junction unmatched. The CDR3 extends over 17 amino acids. The CDR3: CASSLATSGRIRGELFF. DNA of the CDR3: TGTGCCAGCAGCTTGGCTACTAGCGGTCGCATTCGCGGGGAGCTGTTTTTT.

The rearrangement uses TRBV10-3 and TRBJ2-7, with 11 bases aligning to TRBD1. The V and J ends lost 0 bases and 1 base, in that order; junction bases with no gene match: 2. The germline V gene has CDR1 ENHRY and CDR2 SYGVKD. The CDR3 is made up of 16 amino acids. The CDR3, as DNA: TGTGCCATCAGTGAGTCGGACAGGGGGCCTTCCTACGAGCAGTACTTC. Its protein is CAISESDRGPSYEQYF.

The rearrangement uses TRBV27 and TRBJ2-7, with D possibly being TRBD1 (6 bases). Per germline, CDR1 MNHEY and CDR2 SMNVEV (reference sequence). V lost 4 bases and J lost 4, with 17 bases in between. The CDR3 is made up of 15 amino acids. The CDR3 sequence is CASSWGWDTFYEQYF. The CDR3 DNA reads TGTGCCAGCAGTTGGGGGTGGGACACTTTTTACGAGCAGTACTTC.

This chain connects TRBV6-5 to TRBJ2-6, with D uncertain. The CDR3 extends over 16 amino acids. Trimming stripped 4 bases from V and 0 bases from J, with 10 bases between. CDR1 and CDR2 (germline): MNHEY, SVGAGI. CDR3 in DNA: TGTGCCAGCAGTTTGGGCCAATACTCTGGGGCCAACGTCCTGACTTTC. It translates to CASSLGQYSGANVLTF.